In this sample, the clone carrying this T cell receptor (beta chain) turned up many times. TCRdb itself ran the reads through MiXCR, one entry per CDR3 protein. The sample holds 200,000 to 250,000 distinct CDR3 sequences; about 28% are singletons and the top ten take nearly 7.5%. The CDR3 covers 18 residues. Germline-derived CDR1 and CDR2 are DFQATT and SNEGSKA (reference sequence). The trim removed 1 base at V and 3 bases at J, leaving 9 bases unmatched. This entry is derived from a study of kidney transplant recipient with SARS-CoV-2 infection. The sequences come from a blood sample, collected at baseline and between days 110 and 120 from a kidney transplant recipient. V is TRBV20-1 and J is TRBJ2-1; 13 bases agree with TRBD2. This TCR derives from a male patient aged 30 to 39 who had COVID-19 and was a kidney transplant recipient. Some T cells may be graft donor cells. The DNA for the CDR3 is TGCAGTGCTAGAGCCAGGACTAGCGGGAGTCCGGTCTACAATGAGCAGTTCTTC. Its translation is CSARARTSGSPVYNEQFF.